The 22 T cell receptor beta chains in this list originate from one sample, sequenced in a study of blood T cell repertoires in COVID-19 (dated by TCRdb to about 2020). The protocol used for the library was the immunoSEQ multiplex PCR assay. Imported from immuneACCESS, the table was reduced by TCRdb to in-frame sequences with V and J called. These copies leave out some clones; in studies compared against another copy, an unresolved V gene accounts for under half, and the cause of the remainder is not known. A total of about 100,000 clones appear in this sample, just under 85% of them only once. Roughly 12% of the sample is held by the ten biggest clonotypes. The sequenced material came from peripheral blood. Receptor source: a man over 45 with active or convalescent COVID-19.

This clone has just a few counts. The V and J genes are TRBV9 and TRBJ1-1, with a possible D match to TRBD1 (6 bases). The germline gives CDR1 SGDLS, CDR2 YYNGEE. The V end lost 5 bases, the J end lost 6 bases, and 17 bases lay between the germline ends. The CDR3 is 14 amino acids. CDR3 nucleotide sequence: TGTGCCAGCAGTGGCCCTCAGGGGTCGGCTGAAGCTTTCTTT. It translates to CASSGPQGSAEAFF.

J is TRBJ1-1 and V is TRBV5-4; 8 nucleotides align to TRBD1. The CDR3 sequence is 16 residues long. The V gene's germline CDR1 is SGHNT and CDR2 YYREEE (reference sequence). J gave up 3 bases and V 4 bases, and 11 bases lay outside the gene matches. CDR3 in DNA: TGTGCCAGCAGCCCAGGACAGGGCCCGGCGGACACTGAAGCTTTCTTT. Its translation is CASSPGQGPADTEAFF.

The gene calls are TRBV7-2 and TRBJ2-7, with a tentative D call TRBD1 (7 bases). The CDR3 totals 14 residues. Trimming shortened V by 2 bases and J by 6 bases, and 14 bases separated the two germline ends. Germline CDR1 SGHTA, CDR2 FQGNSA. As DNA, the CDR3 is TGTGCCAGCAGCTTATTGAGACAGGGAGGCGAGCAGTACTTC. The encoded protein is CASSLLRQGGEQYF.

A single count supports this clone. This chain uses TRBV15 with TRBJ2-2; no reliable D call. The CDR3 is 15 amino acids. Germline loops: CDR1 LNHNV, CDR2 YYDKDF (reference sequence). V shed 0 bases and J shed 4 bases, with 9 bases lying between them. As DNA, the CDR3 is TGTGCCACCAGCAGAGATAAGCCTAGCACCGGGGAGCTGTTTTTT. Its protein product is CATSRDKPSTGELFF.

As to this clone: At one end, the junction sequence differs from germline, possibly due to a read error. This chain joins TRBV4-2 and TRBJ2-3, with 9 nucleotides matching TRBD2. Per germline, CDR1 LGHNA and CDR2 YNFKEQ. CDR3 length equals 17 residues. CDR3 in amino acids: CASSKESLAGVTDTQYF. CDR3 DNA sequence: TGTGCCAGCAGCAAAGAAAGTTTAGCGGGAGTGACAGATACGCAGTATTTT.

The chain employs TRBV4-1 and TRBJ2-3; no clear D gene. Germline V gene lookup returns CDR1 MGHRA and CDR2 YSYEKL. The CDR3 consists of 15 residues. V was shortened by 3 bases and J by 4 bases, with 14 bases between the two germline ends. The CDR3 sequence: CASSQTRELPDTQYF. The CDR3 coding sequence is TGCGCCAGCAGCCAGACTCGAGAACTACCAGATACGCAGTATTTT.

The J gene is TRBJ2-5, the V gene TRBV19, with 13 bases that match TRBD2. CDR3 size: 17 residues. Trimming at V came to 0 bases and at J to 7 bases, leaving 8 bases not matched to a gene. Germline V lookup: CDR1 LNHDA, CDR2 SQIVND (reference sequence). The CDR3 sequence: CASSIDPGTSGMSTQYF. The DNA for the CDR3 is TGTGCCAGTAGTATAGATCCCGGGACTAGCGGGATGTCGACCCAGTACTTC.

The genes are TRBV7-6 and TRBJ1-4; 10 bases fit TRBD1. The CDR3 has 16 residues. Trimming cost V 6 bases and J 7 bases; bases outside gene matches: 11. Germline CDR1 reads SGHVS; CDR2 reads FNYEAQ. CDR3 sequence (DNA): TGTGCCAGCAGACTAACCCCGGGACAGGGGAGTGAAAAACTGTTTTTT. Protein sequence: CASRLTPGQGSEKLFF.

The chain combines TRBV30 with TRBJ1-3; D unresolved. CDR3 size: 14 residues. Germline values: CDR1 GTSNPN, CDR2 SVGIG (reference sequence). The V gene lost 0 bases and the J gene lost 0 bases, with 6 bases spanning the gap. The CDR3 loop is CAWSVRGSGNTIYF. The CDR3 DNA reads TGTGCCTGGAGTGTACGGGGCTCTGGAAACACCATATATTTT.

The gene calls are TRBV11-3 and TRBJ1-1; D is unclear. The germline gives CDR1 SGHNT, CDR2 YENEEA. The CDR3 loop spans 14 amino acids. The V and J ends lost 1 base and 4 bases respectively, with 10 bases between them. The CDR3 spells CASSLAGIGTEAFF. The CDR3 coding sequence is TGTGCCAGCAGCTTAGCGGGGATTGGCACTGAAGCTTTCTTT.

The V call is TRBV5-6, the J call TRBJ2-5; D is perhaps TRBD1 (6 bases). Germline CDR1 and CDR2: SGHDT and YYEEEE. V shed 2 bases and J shed 2 bases, with 13 bases lying between them. The CDR3 extends over 15 amino acids. The CDR3 coding sequence is TGTGCCAGCAGCTTTGGACAGCTTCTACAAGAGACCCAGTACTTC. Translating gives CASSFGQLLQETQYF.

The chain links TRBV4-1 to TRBJ2-1; 11 bases line up with TRBD2. This CDR3 spans 17 amino acids. The V segment lost 2 bases and the J segment 7 bases; nucleotides outside the gene matches: 10. CDR1 and CDR2 (germline): MGHRA, YSYEKL. The CDR3 loop reads CASSQRVELAGVNEQFF. CDR3 nucleotide sequence: TGCGCCAGCAGCCAACGCGTAGAACTAGCGGGAGTTAATGAGCAGTTCTTC.

The V call is TRBV7-8, the J call TRBJ2-7, with 7 bases matching TRBD2. Losses at the gene ends were 5 bases for V and 2 bases for J; bases not matched to a gene: 6. The CDR3 contains 14 residues. Per germline, CDR1 SGHVS and CDR2 FQNEAQ. The CDR3 DNA follows: TGTGCCAGCAGCCCCATAGCGGGTGCCTACGAGCAGTACTTC. Its protein is CASSPIAGAYEQYF.

V gene TRBV6-5 combines with J gene TRBJ2-7, with unresolved D. This CDR3 comprises 14 residues. The V end lost 2 bases, the J end lost 0 bases, and 8 bases lay between the germline ends. The germline V gene has CDR1 MNHEY and CDR2 SVGAGI. In DNA form, the CDR3 reads TGTGCCAGCAGTTACGACACCTACTCCTACGAGCAGTACTTC. It yields the protein CASSYDTYSYEQYF.

The V call is TRBV5-1, the J call TRBJ2-2; 8 positions match TRBD2. The CDR3 extends over 15 amino acids. V lost 5 bases and J lost 3; bases outside the gene matches: 6. Germline V gene lookup returns CDR1 SGHRS and CDR2 YFSETQ. CDR3 DNA sequence: TGCGCCAGCAGGCGTGGTAGCGGGGACACCGGGGAGCTGTTTTTT. Translated, it gives CASRRGSGDTGELFF.

This rearrangement joins TRBV5-1 to TRBJ1-6, with D possibly TRBD1 on 6 matching bases. CDR3 length equals 15 residues. Germline V lookup: CDR1 SGHRS, CDR2 YFSETQ. V gave up 2 bases and J gave up 1 base, with 7 bases separating them. The CDR3 spells CASSLTGSYNSPLHF. The CDR3 region has the DNA TGCGCCAGCAGCTTAACAGGGTCCTATAATTCACCCCTCCACTTT.

The chain combines TRBV10-3 with TRBJ1-1; D call uncertain. Trimming stripped 11 bases from V and 3 bases from J, with 19 bases between. Germline CDR1 reads ENHRY; CDR2 reads SYGVKD. The CDR3 runs to 14 residues. DNA of the CDR3: TGTGCCGCATCACCAGAGACATCGTACACTGAAGCTTTCTTT. It specifies CAASPETSYTEAFF.

The chain couples TRBV6-5 to TRBJ2-7; 11 positions agree with TRBD1. This CDR3 is 15 amino acids long. Germline CDR1 is MNHEY and CDR2 is SVGAGI. Trimming at V came to 3 bases and at J to 4 bases, leaving 5 bases not matched to a gene. The CDR3 here is CASSYPGQGGYEQYF. In DNA, the CDR3 is TGTGCCAGCAGTTATCCGGGACAGGGGGGATACGAGCAGTACTTC.

The chain uses TRBV20-1 and TRBJ2-1; 10 nucleotides line up with TRBD2. Germline assignment: CDR1 DFQATT and CDR2 SNEGSKA (reference sequence). This CDR3 is built from 16 residues. V trimming: 3 bases; J trimming: 2 bases; junction bases outside the gene matches: 7. The CDR3 spells CSASVGTSVPYNEQFF. CDR3 bases: TGCAGTGCTAGTGTGGGGACTAGCGTCCCCTACAATGAGCAGTTCTTC.

The gene calls are TRBV28 and TRBJ2-1; perhaps TRBD1 as D (5 bases). The CDR3 runs 13 residues. Germline values: CDR1 MDHEN, CDR2 SYDVKM. DNA for the CDR3: TGTGCGTGGGGCGCGAGCTCCTACAATGAGCAGTTCTTC. This codes for CAWGASSYNEQFF.

This clone has just one count. The CDR3 DNA is TGTGCCAGCAGTGAAGGGTGGATTCGGGACTATGGCTACACCTTC. Translation: CASSEGWIRDYGYTF. The V and J genes are TRBV25-1 and TRBJ1-2, with D hard to call. The CDR3 loop spans 15 amino acids. V dropped 2 bases and J dropped 3 bases, with 13 bases sitting between them. The germline V gene has CDR1 MGHDK and CDR2 SYGVNS.

This chain joins TRBV28 and TRBJ1-4; 8 nucleotides agree with TRBD1. The V gene end was trimmed by 5 bases and the J gene end by 6 bases; junction bases not matched to a gene: 14. Germline CDR1 is MDHEN and CDR2 is SYDVKM. The CDR3 extends over 17 amino acids. CDR3 residues: CASSGTGGPRRDEKLFF. CDR3 nucleotides: TGTGCCAGCAGTGGAACAGGGGGGCCCCGACGGGATGAAAAACTGTTTTTT. Looking up the rest from reference TRBV28 and TRBJ1-4 gives the full variable domain: DVKVTQSSRYLVKRTGEKVFLECVQDMDHENMFWYRQDPGLGLRLIYFSYDVKMKEKGDIPEGYSVSREKKERFSLILESASTNQTSMYLCASSGTGGPRRDEKLFFGSGTQLSVL.